This TCR beta chain originates from a study of cytomegalovirus exposure and HLA in healthy donors. Primers included in the PCR were 60 Vbeta and 13 Jbeta primers. Sequencing was performed with immunoSEQ multiplex PCR; in TCRdb, only in-frame clones are kept and a portion is missing. Its listing shows approximately 120,000 clones. Germline assignment: CDR1 MNHEY and CDR2 SMNVEV (reference sequence). This CDR3 is 18 amino acids long. The ends were cut back, 4 bases at V and 4 bases at J, with 26 bases in the middle. This chain joins TRBV27 and TRBJ2-7; a weak D match, TRBD2 (8 bases). The sequence was obtained from a man aged 35 to 55 in good health and CMV-seronegative. The sample was PBMCs. The CDR3 sequence: CASSYGGEYRGPTYEQYF. CDR3 coding DNA: TGTGCCAGCAGTTACGGGGGGGAATACAGGGGACCCACATACGAGCAGTACTTC.